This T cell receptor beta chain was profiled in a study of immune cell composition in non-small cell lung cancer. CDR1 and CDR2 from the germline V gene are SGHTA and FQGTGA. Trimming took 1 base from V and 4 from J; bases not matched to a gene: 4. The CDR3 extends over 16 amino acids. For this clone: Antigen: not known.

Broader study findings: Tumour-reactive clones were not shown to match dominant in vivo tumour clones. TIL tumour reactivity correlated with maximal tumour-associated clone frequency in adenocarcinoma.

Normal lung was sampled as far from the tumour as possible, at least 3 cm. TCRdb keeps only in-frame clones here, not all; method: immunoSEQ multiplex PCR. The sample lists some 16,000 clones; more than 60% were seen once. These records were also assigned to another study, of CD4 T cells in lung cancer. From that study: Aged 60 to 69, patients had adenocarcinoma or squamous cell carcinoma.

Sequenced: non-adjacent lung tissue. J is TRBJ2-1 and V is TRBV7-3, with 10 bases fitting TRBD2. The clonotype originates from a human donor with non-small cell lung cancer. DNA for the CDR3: TGTGCCAGCAGCTTAATTGTTAGCGGGGGGTACAATGAGCAGTTCTTC. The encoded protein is CASSLIVSGGYNEQFF.